The entry below gives a single TCR beta chain sequence along with its context. The specificity of this receptor is unknown. No quality values exist for individual bases; no much larger clone is one base distant. This sample was taken from a study of T cell changes during pregnancy in multiple sclerosis (dated by TCRdb to about 2019). General notes on the study: The study looked at changes in the T cell repertoire across pregnancy in women with multiple sclerosis.

To prepare the library, the immunoSEQ multiplex PCR assay was applied. TCRdb obtained this table from immuneACCESS and retained in-frame rearrangements with V and J assigned. These tables miss some clones; where compared with another copy, unresolved V genes account for less than half of the shortfall, and the remainder is unexplained. This sample gives tens of thousands of clones in total; roughly nine tenths of them show up just once. The ten largest make up roughly 0.2% of the sample. The sample here was CD4+ T cells from peripheral blood mononuclear cells, taken in the second trimester of pregnancy. This receptor was identified in a female donor with multiple sclerosis, enrolled in a pregnancy study.

The DNA sequence is as follows: TGTGCCAGCAGCCTCAACGTAGATCAGCCCCAGCATTTT. Its translation reads: CASSLNVDQPQHF. The sequence is built from TRBV5-5 and TRBJ1-5; the D gene remains uncertain. V drops 4 bases and J drops 5 bases, leaving 10 bases in between. From a lookup of the germline V gene (reference sequence), CDR1 and CDR2 are SGHKS and YYEKEE. Including the terminal cysteine and phenylalanine, the CDR3 comprises 13 residues. Only the CDR3 region is kept as DNA, spanning 39 bases read in frame from base 1. The reference TRBV5-5 and TRBJ1-5 proteins fill in what lies around the CDR3, so the full variable domain reads DAGVTQSPTHLIKTRGQQVTLRCSPISGHKSVSWYQQVLGQGPQFIFQYYEKEERGRGNFPDRFSARQFPNYSSELNVNALLLGDSALYLCASSLNVDQPQHFGDGTRLSIL.